These 30 T cell receptor beta chains were sequenced from one sample in a study of cytomegalovirus exposure and HLA in healthy donors. With 60 Vbeta and 13 Jbeta primers, the PCR was carried out. Using immunoSEQ multiplex PCR, the repertoire was profiled, and TCRdb retains in-frame clones only, with some absent. The table records 100,000 or so clones, approximately 73% of them present only once. The source material was PBMCs. The receptors derive from a woman in her forties or fifties in good health and CMV-seropositive.

This clone appeared a single time. This chain links TRBV6-5 with TRBJ1-2; D may be TRBD1 (5 bases). Per germline, CDR1 MNHEY and CDR2 SVGAGI. The CDR3 extends over 13 amino acids. V shed 6 bases and J shed 6 bases, with 14 bases lying between them. The CDR3 sequence: CASRNRPLDGYTF. The CDR3 nucleotides read TGTGCCAGCAGAAACAGGCCTTTAGATGGCTACACCTTC.

The sample holds one count of this clone. This chain links TRBV6-1 with TRBJ1-1; TRBD1 is a possible D gene (5 bases). The V and J ends lost 8 bases and 8 bases respectively, with 9 bases between them. Per the germline V gene, CDR1 is MNHNS and CDR2 is SASEGT. This CDR3 is 10 amino acids long. The CDR3 here is CASGGVEAFF. CDR3 nucleotides: TGTGCCAGCGGGGGGGTAGAAGCTTTCTTT.

The V and J genes are TRBV11-2 and TRBJ2-6; possibly TRBD2 for D (5 bases). This CDR3 spans 14 amino acids. Germline V gives CDR1 SGHAT, CDR2 FQNNGV. V dropped 4 bases and J dropped 4 bases, with 8 bases sitting between them. The CDR3 here is CASSSGLGANVLTF. The CDR3 region has the DNA TGTGCCAGCAGCTCGGGGTTGGGGGCCAACGTCCTGACTTTC.

Here the CDR3 DNA reads TGCAGTGCTAGAGAGGGAGGCGAGCAGTACTTC. Translation gives CSAREGGEQYF. This chain joins TRBV20-1 and TRBJ2-7, with D perhaps matching TRBD2 (6 bases). The CDR3 extends over 11 amino acids. The germline CDR1 and CDR2 sequences are DFQATT and SNEGSKA (reference sequence). V lost 0 bases and J 6 bases, leaving 6 bases between the germline ends.

The gene calls are TRBV25-1 and TRBJ2-1; 7 bases map to TRBD2. The CDR3 is 14 residues long. V dropped 0 bases and J dropped 6; count of bases not matched to a gene: 2. The germline gives CDR1 MGHDK, CDR2 SYGVNS. DNA of the CDR3: TGTGCCAGCAGTGAATATGCTAGCGGCAATGAGCAGTTCTTC. Translation gives CASSEYASGNEQFF.

This rearrangement joins TRBV4-1 to TRBJ2-7; tentatively, D is TRBD1 (5 bases). Germline V gene sequence: CDR1 MGHRA, CDR2 YSYEKL. Trimming removed 7 bases at V and 6 bases at J, with 10 bases between. This CDR3 is built from 11 residues. CDR3 DNA: TGCGCCAGCAAGGGGCCTATCGAGCAGTACTTC. Amino acid sequence: CASKGPIEQYF.

This clone was found a few times. The rearrangement uses TRBV6-6 and TRBJ1-1; possibly TRBD1 for D (6 bases). Germline CDR1 and CDR2: MNHNY and SVGAGI (reference sequence). V lost 6 bases and J lost 6, with 14 bases in between. This CDR3 spans 13 amino acids. CDR3 coding DNA: TGTGCCAGCAGGTCCGACAGGATATCTGAAGCTTTCTTT. The encoded protein is CASRSDRISEAFF.

The CDR3 protein is CSAPDRGRTEAFF. The CDR3 DNA reads as TGCAGCGCACCCGACAGGGGGCGTACTGAAGCTTTCTTT. The chain combines TRBV29-1 with TRBJ1-1, with TRBD1 matching over 10 bases. The CDR3 consists of 13 residues. J was trimmed by 5 bases and V by 7 bases; bases with no gene match: 7. Germline V gene sequence: CDR1 SQVTM, CDR2 ANQGSEA.

The chain couples TRBV7-8 to TRBJ1-1, with D possibly TRBD1 on 6 matching bases. CDR1 SGHVS and CDR2 FQNEAQ come from the germline V gene. V shed 1 base and J shed 3 bases, with 9 bases lying between them. The CDR3 has 14 amino acids. The CDR3 loop is CASSLDRDHTEAFF. CDR3 nucleotide sequence: TGTGCCAGCAGCTTAGACAGGGATCACACTGAAGCTTTCTTT.

This clone came up a few times. The chain joins TRBV12-5 to TRBJ2-5; TRBD1 aligns across 8 bases. The CDR3 spans 18 residues. The junction had 9 bases not matched to a gene; V was cut back by 0 bases and J by 0 bases. Germline CDR1 reads LGHNT; CDR2 reads FRNRAP. The CDR3 DNA follows: TGTGCTAGTGGTTTGGTAGAAAAGACAGGGGCCCACCAAGAGACCCAGTACTTC. This translates into CASGLVEKTGAHQETQYF.

This chain joins TRBV27 and TRBJ1-2, with TRBD1 identical over 8 bases. Germline CDR1 and CDR2: MNHEY and SMNVEV (reference sequence). The CDR3 runs 11 residues. With 8 bases clipped from V and 6 bases from J, the junction kept 2 bases outside the gene matches. CDR3: CASSTGDGYTF. CDR3 in DNA: TGTGCCAGCTCGACAGGGGATGGCTACACCTTC.

The rearrangement joins TRBV10-1 to TRBJ2-1; 10 positions match TRBD2. Germline V CDR1 and CDR2: WNHNN, SYGVQD (reference sequence). The junction had 11 bases not matched to a gene; V was cut back by 0 bases and J by 9 bases. This CDR3 contains 17 residues. CDR3 sequence reads: CASSESTPTSGNTEQFF. In nucleotides, the CDR3 is TGCGCCAGCAGTGAGTCGACTCCAACTAGCGGGAACACTGAGCAGTTCTTC.

CDR3 region: CASSLRETGNEQFF. In DNA form, the CDR3 reads TGTGCCAGCAGCCTTCGAGAGACAGGCAATGAGCAGTTCTTC. The V and J genes are TRBV5-8 and TRBJ2-1; perhaps TRBD1 as D (6 bases). CDR1 and CDR2 (germline): SGHTS, YDEGEE. With 4 bases removed from V and 6 bases from J, the gap between germline ends came to 14 bases. The CDR3 is 14 amino acids.

The rearrangement links TRBV7-6 to TRBJ2-1; D might be TRBD1 (6 bases). Germline lookup yields CDR1 SGHVS and CDR2 FNYEAQ. This CDR3 spans 11 amino acids. Deletions cut 1 base from V and 14 bases from J, with 9 bases between. The CDR3 DNA reads as TGTGCCAGCAGCTTAGGGACAGAGGAGTTCTTC. Encoded protein: CASSLGTEEFF. Full variable domain (missing parts from reference TRBV7-6 and TRBJ2-1): GAGVSQSPRYKVTKRGQDVALRCDPISGHVSLYWYRQALGQGPEFLTYFNYEAQQDKSGLPNDRFSAERPEGSISTLTIQRTEQRDSAMYRCASSLGTEEFFGPGTRLTVL.

The chain uses TRBV6-1 and TRBJ1-1; D not resolved. The CDR3 consists of 12 residues. Germline loops: CDR1 MNHNS, CDR2 SASEGT. The V end lost 5 bases, the J end lost 4 bases, and 8 bases lay between the germline ends. DNA of the CDR3: TGTGCCAGCAGTCGGGGAATCACTGAAGCTTTCTTT. It is translated as CASSRGITEAFF.

This chain links TRBV27 with TRBJ1-2, with 9 bases fitting TRBD1. The CDR3 consists of 14 residues. Germline CDR1 reads MNHEY; CDR2 reads SMNVEV (reference sequence). The V gene end was trimmed by 4 bases and the J gene end by 6 bases; junction bases not matched to a gene: 6. CDR3 amino acids: CASSSDRGRDGYTF. CDR3 nucleotides: TGTGCCAGCAGTTCGGACAGGGGCCGGGATGGCTACACCTTC.

The J gene is TRBJ2-5, the V gene TRBV5-6; D is undetermined. CDR3 length: 12 amino acids. The germline gives CDR1 SGHDT, CDR2 YYEEEE. V lost 3 bases, J lost 1 base, and 4 bases lay in between. In nucleotides, the CDR3 is TGTGCCAGCAGCTCTAGCCAAGAGACCCAGTACTTC. It is translated as CASSSSQETQYF.

V and J are TRBV27 and TRBJ1-6; weak D call: TRBD1 (6 bases). Germline V CDR1 and CDR2: MNHEY, SMNVEV (reference sequence). This CDR3 is built from 14 residues. The V end lost 7 bases, the J end lost 2 bases, and 9 bases lay between the germline ends. The CDR3 nucleotides are TGTGCCAGCACTACAGGGCCCTATAATTCACCCCTCCACTTT. Translated: CASTTGPYNSPLHF.

This rearrangement joins TRBV19 to TRBJ2-7; TRBD1 aligns across 9 bases. Germline CDR1 LNHDA, CDR2 SQIVND (reference sequence). The CDR3 contains 15 residues. Trimming took 3 bases from V and 6 from J; bases not matched to a gene: 9. The CDR3 reads CASSIQRQGVREQYF. In DNA, the CDR3 is TGTGCCAGTAGTATTCAGCGACAGGGGGTGCGCGAGCAGTACTTC.

The V call is TRBV30, the J call TRBJ1-5, with a weak D call TRBD1 (5 bases). The CDR3 has 13 amino acids. Trimming removed 3 bases from V and 5 bases from J, with 11 bases in between. Germline CDR1 reads GTSNPN; CDR2 reads SVGIG (reference sequence). The CDR3 loop reads CAWSGGSDQPQHF. CDR3 bases: TGTGCCTGGAGCGGGGGGTCTGATCAGCCCCAGCATTTT.

In its sample, this clone was seen a few times. Other DNA sequences of this sample code for an identical CDR3. This chain uses TRBV29-1 with TRBJ1-1; a weak D match, TRBD1 (5 bases). CDR1 and CDR2 from the germline V gene are SQVTM and ANQGSEA. CDR3 length: 14 amino acids. The V and J ends lost 1 base and 4 bases respectively, with 13 bases between them. The CDR3 is CSVEVGGGGTEAFF. CDR3 in DNA: TGCAGCGTTGAAGTGGGCGGGGGTGGCACTGAAGCTTTCTTT. Combining the CDR3 with reference TRBV29-1 and TRBJ1-1 gives the whole variable domain SAVISQKPSRDICQRGTSLTIQCQVDSQVTMMFWYRQQPGQSLTLIATANQGSEATYESGFVIDKFPISRPNLTFSTLTVSNMSPEDSSIYLCSVEVGGGGTEAFFGQGTRLTVV.

This clone showed up just a few times. The rearrangement joins TRBV9 to TRBJ1-2, with D unresolved. CDR3 length: 16 amino acids. Trimming took 4 bases from V and 0 from J, leaving 16 bases between them. The germline gives CDR1 SGDLS, CDR2 YYNGEE. Here the CDR3 DNA reads TGTGCCAGCAGCCCCCGCCAACAGCTAACTAACTATGGCTACACCTTC. Residues: CASSPRQQLTNYGYTF. The full variable domain, completed using reference TRBV9 and TRBJ1-2, is DSGVTQTPKHLITATGQRVTLRCSPRSGDLSVYWYQQSLDQGLQFLIQYYNGEERAKGNILERFSAQQFPDLHSELNLSSLELGDSALYFCASSPRQQLTNYGYTFGSGTRLTVV.

This clone turned up a few times. The chain joins TRBV15 to TRBJ2-7; D remains ambiguous. V dropped 1 base and J dropped 7 bases, with 11 bases sitting between them. The germline gives CDR1 LNHNV, CDR2 YYDKDF (reference sequence). CDR3 length: 13 residues. CDR3 sequence (DNA): TGTGCCACCAGCAGAGTAAAGAGAGGTGAGCAGTACTTC. Its protein product is CATSRVKRGEQYF.

V usage is TRBV5-6 and J usage is TRBJ1-5, with D maybe TRBD1 (5 bases). Germline V gene sequence: CDR1 SGHDT, CDR2 YYEEEE. Trimming stripped 4 bases from V and 4 bases from J, with 6 bases between. The length of the CDR3 is 12 residues. CDR3 in amino acids: CASSPGNQPQHF. The DNA of the CDR3 is TGTGCCAGCAGCCCAGGGAATCAGCCCCAGCATTTT. Full variable domain (rest looked up from reference TRBV5-6 and TRBJ1-5): DAGVTQSPTHLIKTRGQQVTLRCSPKSGHDTVSWYQQALGQGPQFIFQYYEEEERQRGNFPDRFSGHQFPNYSSELNVNALLLGDSALYLCASSPGNQPQHFGDGTRLSIL.

This clone was observed a few times. At one end, the junction sequence differs from germline, possibly due to a read error. The chain employs TRBV5-4 and TRBJ1-4; 8 nucleotides align to TRBD1. Looked up from germline, CDR1 is SGHNT and CDR2 is YYREEE (reference sequence). The CDR3 sequence is 15 residues long. The CDR3 nucleotides are TGTGCCAGCAGTTTGGACAGGGCCACTAATGAAAAACTGTTTTTT. Its translation: CASSLDRATNEKLFF.

The chain carries TRBV2 and TRBJ2-5, with 7 bases that match TRBD1. CDR1 and CDR2 (germline): SNHLY, FYNNEI. There are 14 residues in the CDR3. V dropped 3 bases and J dropped 4; count of bases not matched to a gene: 5. The chain's CDR3 is CASSEGTARETQYF. The CDR3, as DNA: TGTGCCAGCAGTGAGGGGACAGCGAGAGAGACCCAGTACTTC. Supplemented by reference TRBV2 and TRBJ2-5, the full variable domain reads EPEVTQTPSHQVTQMGQEVILRCVPISNHLYFYWYRQILGQKVEFLVSFYNNEISEKSEIFDDQFSVERPDGSNFTLKIRSTKLEDSAMYFCASSEGTARETQYFGPGTRLLVL.

The rearrangement links TRBV15 to TRBJ1-1; D remains ambiguous. CDR1 and CDR2 (germline): LNHNV, YYDKDF (reference sequence). This CDR3 is built from 14 residues. Trimming stripped 0 bases from V and 0 bases from J, with 5 bases between. CDR3 sequence reads: CATSRETLNTEAFF. DNA of the CDR3: TGTGCCACCAGCAGAGAGACACTGAACACTGAAGCTTTCTTT.

The CDR3 DNA reads TGCAGCGCCGGGACAGGGATAGAGGATGGCTACACCTTC. Its protein product is CSAGTGIEDGYTF. The rearrangement links TRBV29-1 to TRBJ1-2, with 9 bases lining up with TRBD1. This CDR3 region has 13 residues. Looked up from germline, CDR1 is SQVTM and CDR2 is ANQGSEA. V was clipped by 7 bases and J by 6 bases; unmatched bases: 9.

The rearrangement uses TRBV7-9 and TRBJ2-1, with TRBD1 identical over 9 bases. There are 14 residues in the CDR3. The V gene end was trimmed by 5 bases and the J gene end by 10 bases; junction bases not matched to a gene: 9. The germline CDR1 and CDR2 sequences are SEHNR and FQNEAQ (reference sequence). CDR3 protein: CASSPGQGGYEQFF. The CDR3 region has the DNA TGTGCCAGCAGCCCGGGACAGGGAGGGTACGAGCAGTTCTTC. The whole variable domain, remainder taken from reference TRBV7-9 and TRBJ2-1, is DTGVSQNPRHKITKRGQNVTFRCDPISEHNRLYWYRQTLGQGPEFLTYFQNEAQLEKSRLLSDRFSAERPKGSFSTLEIQRTEQGDSAMYLCASSPGQGGYEQFFGPGTRLTVL.

The chain recombines TRBV7-8 with TRBJ2-2; D is unresolved. The V gene's germline CDR1 is SGHVS and CDR2 FQNEAQ. The CDR3 consists of 14 residues. V was trimmed by 5 bases and J by 0 bases, leaving 7 bases between them. The CDR3 loop reads CASSMESNTGELFF. The DNA for the CDR3 is TGTGCCAGCAGCATGGAGTCGAACACCGGGGAGCTGTTTTTT.